The 16 T cell receptor beta chains below all came from one sample that was sequenced in a study of blood T cell repertoires in COVID-19. Assay used: immunoSEQ multiplex PCR; TCRdb lists only in-frame clones, some missing. This table holds about 200,000 clones, around 89% found once. The sequencing input was peripheral blood. The receptors come from a man aged 40-49 years with active or convalescent COVID-19.

The CDR3: CASSQRRSSYNEQFF. The CDR3 DNA reads TGTGCCAGCAGCCAGAGGCGCAGCTCCTACAATGAGCAGTTCTTC. The chain recombines TRBV4-2 with TRBJ2-1; D unresolved. V dropped 3 bases and J dropped 0 bases, with 9 bases sitting between them. Germline V gene sequence: CDR1 LGHNA, CDR2 YNFKEQ. The CDR3 covers 15 residues.

The genes are TRBV28 and TRBJ1-1; 11 bases are shared with TRBD1. The CDR3 is 15 residues long. CDR1 is MDHEN and CDR2 is SYDVKM in the germline V gene. V shed 6 bases, J shed 5 bases, and the junction held 8 bases outside the gene matches. The CDR3 reads CASSSPGTGGTEAFF. In DNA, the CDR3 is TGTGCCAGCAGCAGCCCCGGGACAGGGGGGACTGAAGCTTTCTTT.

This clone has just a few counts. V and J are TRBV6-5 and TRBJ1-2, with D perhaps matching TRBD1 (5 bases). Between the trimmed V and J ends, which lost 7 bases and 4 bases, there was a span of 16 bases. The CDR3 loop spans 14 amino acids. Germline-derived CDR1 and CDR2 are MNHEY and SVGAGI. The CDR3 reads CASTSPQQGYGYTF. CDR3 DNA sequence: TGTGCCAGCACCTCGCCCCAGCAGGGCTATGGCTACACCTTC.

The chain uses TRBV5-4 and TRBJ2-1; D perhaps matches TRBD1 (6 bases). V was trimmed by 1 base and J by 8 bases, leaving 10 bases between them. CDR1 and CDR2 from the germline V gene are SGHNT and YYREEE (reference sequence). The CDR3 spans 13 residues. The CDR3 sequence: CASSLISGDEQFF. The CDR3 bases are TGTGCCAGCAGCTTGATATCAGGGGATGAGCAGTTCTTC.

The genes are TRBV29-1 and TRBJ1-1; a weak D match, TRBD1 (5 bases). Trimming cost V 6 bases and J 11 bases, with 13 bases left between them. Germline V gives CDR1 SQVTM, CDR2 ANQGSEA. The CDR3 runs 10 residues. CDR3 amino acids: CSVGGGYAFF. CDR3 in DNA: TGCAGCGTGGGGGGAGGATACGCTTTCTTT.

CDR3 sequence: CASSTSWGEGYEQYF. CDR3 sequence (DNA): TGTGCCAGTAGCACCAGTTGGGGGGAGGGCTACGAGCAGTACTTC. The chain employs TRBV19 and TRBJ2-7; 7 bases agree with TRBD2. Looked up from germline, CDR1 is LNHDA and CDR2 is SQIVND (reference sequence). J was trimmed by 3 bases and V by 6 bases; bases with no gene match: 11. The CDR3 contains 15 residues.

The chain recombines TRBV30 with TRBJ1-6; 10 bases are shared with TRBD1. The germline V gene encodes CDR1 GTSNPN and CDR2 SVGIG (reference sequence). J gave up 9 bases and V 2 bases, and 4 bases lay outside the gene matches. This CDR3 region has 14 residues. In DNA, the CDR3 is TGTGCCTGGAGTTTGGGACAGGGGTTTTCACCCCTCCACTTT. Its translation is CAWSLGQGFSPLHF.

As DNA, the CDR3 is TGTGCCAGCAGTTACTCGAGGCAGGGAGGGTCACCCCTCCACTTT. The encoded protein is CASSYSRQGGSPLHF. This rearrangement joins TRBV6-5 to TRBJ1-6; the D gene is possibly TRBD1 (5 bases). Germline V gene data show CDR1 as MNHEY and CDR2 as SVGAGI. Trimming left V 0 bases short and J 10 bases short, with 13 bases between. The length of the CDR3 is 15 residues.

This clone has more than one count but fewer than ten. This sequence joins TRBV11-2 and TRBJ1-5; D is perhaps TRBD1 (6 bases). The CDR3 loop spans 16 amino acids. V was shortened by 5 bases and J by 7 bases, with 21 bases between the two germline ends. Germline V gene lookup returns CDR1 SGHAT and CDR2 FQNNGV. The CDR3 region has the DNA TGTGCCAGCAGCCGAACGTCGGCGGGGGCTGTACAGCCCCAGCATTTT. This encodes CASSRTSAGAVQPQHF.

V gene TRBV7-2 combines with J gene TRBJ1-5; the match to TRBD1 covers 8 bases. The CDR3 totals 15 residues. V lost 5 bases, J lost 3 bases, and 6 bases stayed unmatched. Germline lookup yields CDR1 SGHTA and CDR2 FQGNSA. CDR3 region: CASSDTGGTNQPQHF. DNA for the CDR3: TGTGCCAGCAGCGATACAGGGGGTACCAATCAGCCCCAGCATTTT. The full variable domain, completed using reference TRBV7-2 and TRBJ1-5, is GAGVSQSPSNKVTEKGKDVELRCDPISGHTALYWYRQSLGQGLEFLIYFQGNSAPDKSGLPSDRFSAERTGGSVSTLTIQRTQQEDSAVYLCASSDTGGTNQPQHFGDGTRLSIL.

CDR3 DNA: TGTGCCACCAGCAGAGATCCGGGGGAACGACAGCCCCAGCATTTT. It translates to CATSRDPGERQPQHF. This rearrangement joins TRBV15 to TRBJ1-5; tentatively, D is TRBD1 (5 bases). There are 15 residues in the CDR3. Germline values: CDR1 LNHNV, CDR2 YYDKDF (reference sequence). V lost 0 bases and J lost 7, with 13 bases in between.

The chain links TRBV19 to TRBJ1-5; weak D call: TRBD1 (5 bases). This CDR3 region has 17 residues. CDR1 and CDR2 from the germline V gene are LNHDA and SQIVND (reference sequence). Trimming pared 6 bases from V and 0 bases from J, leaving 18 bases between. CDR3 DNA sequence: TGTGCCAGTAGGCCCAGTGGGGCCGGATTTAGCAATCAGCCCCAGCATTTT. Its protein is CASRPSGAGFSNQPQHF. Together with reference TRBV19 and TRBJ1-5, the CDR3 gives the full variable domain: DGGITQSPKYLFRKEGQNVTLSCEQNLNHDAMYWYRQDPGQGLRLIYYSQIVNDFQKGDIAEGYSVSREKKESFPLTVTSAQKNPTAFYLCASRPSGAGFSNQPQHFGDGTRLSIL.

The chain couples TRBV19 to TRBJ1-4; 7 bases agree with TRBD1. V shed 3 bases, J shed 4 bases, and the junction held 8 bases outside the gene matches. Germline CDR1 and CDR2: LNHDA and SQIVND (reference sequence). The length of the CDR3 is 16 residues. The CDR3 reads CASSIRPGQINEKLFF. The CDR3 nucleotides are TGTGCCAGTAGTATTAGGCCGGGACAGATTAATGAAAAACTGTTTTTT.

The chain carries TRBV9 and TRBJ2-1; 12 bases line up with TRBD2. CDR1 is SGDLS, CDR2 YYNGEE, per germline. This CDR3 is 17 amino acids long. V was pared by 4 bases and J by 2 bases, with 7 bases of the junction left unmatched. In DNA form, the CDR3 reads TGTGCCAGCAGCCCCCTAGCGGGGGGGCTGGCCTACAATGAGCAGTTCTTC. Translated: CASSPLAGGLAYNEQFF.

The rearrangement links TRBV5-6 to TRBJ1-5, with 8 bases lining up with TRBD1. Germline V gene data show CDR1 as SGHDT and CDR2 as YYEEEE. Trimming took 0 bases from V and 1 from J; bases not matched to a gene: 0. This CDR3 has 15 amino acids. This CDR3 is CASSLGDRSNQPQHF. CDR3 DNA: TGTGCCAGCAGCTTGGGGGACAGGAGCAATCAGCCCCAGCATTTT.

The gene calls are TRBV7-2 and TRBJ2-2; D ambiguous. The CDR3 is made up of 14 amino acids. V gave up 1 base and J gave up 4 bases, with 7 bases separating them. Germline lookup yields CDR1 SGHTA and CDR2 FQGNSA. CDR3 loop: CASSLGTVTGELFF. CDR3 coding DNA: TGTGCCAGCAGCTTAGGTACAGTCACCGGGGAGCTGTTTTTT. The complete variable domain, with remaining parts taken from reference TRBV7-2 and TRBJ2-2, reads GAGVSQSPSNKVTEKGKDVELRCDPISGHTALYWYRQSLGQGLEFLIYFQGNSAPDKSGLPSDRFSAERTGGSVSTLTIQRTQQEDSAVYLCASSLGTVTGELFFGEGSRLTVL.